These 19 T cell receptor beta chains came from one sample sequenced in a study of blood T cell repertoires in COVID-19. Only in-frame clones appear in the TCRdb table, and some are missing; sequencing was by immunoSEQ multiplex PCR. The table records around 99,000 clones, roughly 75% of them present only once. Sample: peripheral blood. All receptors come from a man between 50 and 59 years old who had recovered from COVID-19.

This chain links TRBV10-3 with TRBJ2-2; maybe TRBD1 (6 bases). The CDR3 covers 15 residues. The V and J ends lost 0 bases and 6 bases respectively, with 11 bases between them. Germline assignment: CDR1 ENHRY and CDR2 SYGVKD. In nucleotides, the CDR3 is TGTGCCATCAGTGAGTCTAAGTGGGGGCCCGGGGAGCTGTTTTTT. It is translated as CAISESKWGPGELFF.

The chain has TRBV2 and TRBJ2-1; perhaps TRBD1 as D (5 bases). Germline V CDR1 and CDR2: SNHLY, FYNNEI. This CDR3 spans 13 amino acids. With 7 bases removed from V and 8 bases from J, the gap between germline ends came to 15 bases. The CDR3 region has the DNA TGTGCCAGCATTAGGGCAGGGATATATGAGCAGTTCTTC. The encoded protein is CASIRAGIYEQFF.

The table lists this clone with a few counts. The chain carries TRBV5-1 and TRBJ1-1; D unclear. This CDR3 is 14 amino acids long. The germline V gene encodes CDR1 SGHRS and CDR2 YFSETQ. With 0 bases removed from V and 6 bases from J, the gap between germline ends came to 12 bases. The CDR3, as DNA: TGCGCCAGCAGCTTGGCCGCGGGATCCCCTGAAGCTTTCTTT. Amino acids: CASSLAAGSPEAFF.

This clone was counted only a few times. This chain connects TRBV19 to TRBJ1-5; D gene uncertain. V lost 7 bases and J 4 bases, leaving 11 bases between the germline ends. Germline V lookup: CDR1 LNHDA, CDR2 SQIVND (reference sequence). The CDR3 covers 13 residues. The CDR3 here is CASNTEVNQPQHF. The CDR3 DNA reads TGTGCCAGTAATACGGAGGTAAATCAGCCCCAGCATTTT.

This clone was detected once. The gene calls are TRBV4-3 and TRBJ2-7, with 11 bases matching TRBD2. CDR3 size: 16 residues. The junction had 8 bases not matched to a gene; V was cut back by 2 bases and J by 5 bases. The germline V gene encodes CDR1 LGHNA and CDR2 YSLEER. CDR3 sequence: CASSQLNSGRANEQYF. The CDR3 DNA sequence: TGCGCCAGCAGCCAACTCAATAGCGGGAGGGCCAACGAGCAGTACTTC.

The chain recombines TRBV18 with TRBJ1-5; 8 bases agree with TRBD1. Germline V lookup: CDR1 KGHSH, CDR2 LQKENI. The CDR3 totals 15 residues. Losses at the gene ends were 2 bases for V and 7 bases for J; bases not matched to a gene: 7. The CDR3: CASSPEGQGAQPQHF. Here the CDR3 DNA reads TGTGCCAGCTCACCAGAGGGGCAGGGGGCCCAGCCCCAGCATTTT.

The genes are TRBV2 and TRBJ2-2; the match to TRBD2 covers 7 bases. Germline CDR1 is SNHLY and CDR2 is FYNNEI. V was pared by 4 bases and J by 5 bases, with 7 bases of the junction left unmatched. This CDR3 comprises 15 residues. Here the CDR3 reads CASSVYLADTGELFF. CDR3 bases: TGTGCCAGCAGTGTCTACCTAGCGGATACCGGGGAGCTGTTTTTT. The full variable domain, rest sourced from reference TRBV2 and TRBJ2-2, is EPEVTQTPSHQVTQMGQEVILRCVPISNHLYFYWYRQILGQKVEFLVSFYNNEISEKSEIFDDQFSVERPDGSNFTLKIRSTKLEDSAMYFCASSVYLADTGELFFGEGSRLTVL.

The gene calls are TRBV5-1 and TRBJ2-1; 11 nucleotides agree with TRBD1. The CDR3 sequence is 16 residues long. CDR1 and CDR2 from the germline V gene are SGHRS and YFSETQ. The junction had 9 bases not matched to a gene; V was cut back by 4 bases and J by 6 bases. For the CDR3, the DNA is TGCGCCAGCAGCATTGAAGGGACAGGGGGATTCAATGAGCAGTTCTTC. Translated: CASSIEGTGGFNEQFF. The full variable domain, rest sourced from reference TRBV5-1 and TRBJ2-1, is KAGVTQTPRYLIKTRGQQVTLSCSPISGHRSVSWYQQTPGQGLQFLFEYFSETQRNKGNFPGRFSGRQFSNSRSEMNVSTLELGDSALYLCASSIEGTGGFNEQFFGPGTRLTVL.

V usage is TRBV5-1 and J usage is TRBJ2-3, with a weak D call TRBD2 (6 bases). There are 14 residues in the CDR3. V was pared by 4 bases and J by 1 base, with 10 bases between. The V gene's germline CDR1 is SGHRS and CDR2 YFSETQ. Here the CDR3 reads CASSIRLGTDTQYF. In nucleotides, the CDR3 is TGCGCCAGCAGCATAAGACTAGGCACAGATACGCAGTATTTT. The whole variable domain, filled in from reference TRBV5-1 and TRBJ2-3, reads KAGVTQTPRYLIKTRGQQVTLSCSPISGHRSVSWYQQTPGQGLQFLFEYFSETQRNKGNFPGRFSGRQFSNSRSEMNVSTLELGDSALYLCASSIRLGTDTQYFGPGTRLTVL.

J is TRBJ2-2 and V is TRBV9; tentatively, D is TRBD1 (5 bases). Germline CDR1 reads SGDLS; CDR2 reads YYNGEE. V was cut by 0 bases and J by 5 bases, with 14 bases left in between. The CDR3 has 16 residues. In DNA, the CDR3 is TGTGCCAGCAGCGTAGGGGGCAGTATGACTACCGGGGAGCTGTTTTTT. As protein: CASSVGGSMTTGELFF.

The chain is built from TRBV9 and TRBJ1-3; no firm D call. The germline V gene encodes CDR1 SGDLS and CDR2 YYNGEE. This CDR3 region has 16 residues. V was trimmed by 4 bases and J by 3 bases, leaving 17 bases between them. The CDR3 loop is CASSPQRSKGGNTIYF. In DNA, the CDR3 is TGTGCCAGCAGCCCCCAGCGGAGTAAGGGTGGAAACACCATATATTTT. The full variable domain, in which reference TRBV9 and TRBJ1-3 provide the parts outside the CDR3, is DSGVTQTPKHLITATGQRVTLRCSPRSGDLSVYWYQQSLDQGLQFLIQYYNGEERAKGNILERFSAQQFPDLHSELNLSSLELGDSALYFCASSPQRSKGGNTIYFGEGSWLTVV.

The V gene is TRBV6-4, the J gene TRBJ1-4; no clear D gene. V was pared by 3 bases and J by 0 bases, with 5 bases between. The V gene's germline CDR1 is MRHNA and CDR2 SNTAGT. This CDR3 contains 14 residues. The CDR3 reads CASSEAATNEKLFF. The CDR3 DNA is TGTGCCAGCAGTGAGGCCGCAACTAATGAAAAACTGTTTTTT.

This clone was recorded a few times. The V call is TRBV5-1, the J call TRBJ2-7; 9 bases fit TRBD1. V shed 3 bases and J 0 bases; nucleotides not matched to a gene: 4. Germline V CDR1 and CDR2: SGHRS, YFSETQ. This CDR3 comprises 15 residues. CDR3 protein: CASSSRGQGSYEQYF. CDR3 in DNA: TGCGCCAGCAGCTCCCGGGGACAGGGCTCCTACGAGCAGTACTTC.

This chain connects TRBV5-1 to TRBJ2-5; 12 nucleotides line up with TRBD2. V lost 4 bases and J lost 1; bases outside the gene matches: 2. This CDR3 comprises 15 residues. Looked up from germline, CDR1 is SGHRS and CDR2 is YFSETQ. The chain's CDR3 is CASSGLAGSQETQYF. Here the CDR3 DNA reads TGCGCCAGCAGCGGACTAGCGGGGTCCCAAGAGACCCAGTACTTC. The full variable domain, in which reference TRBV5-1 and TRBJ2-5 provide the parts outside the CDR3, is KAGVTQTPRYLIKTRGQQVTLSCSPISGHRSVSWYQQTPGQGLQFLFEYFSETQRNKGNFPGRFSGRQFSNSRSEMNVSTLELGDSALYLCASSGLAGSQETQYFGPGTRLLVL.

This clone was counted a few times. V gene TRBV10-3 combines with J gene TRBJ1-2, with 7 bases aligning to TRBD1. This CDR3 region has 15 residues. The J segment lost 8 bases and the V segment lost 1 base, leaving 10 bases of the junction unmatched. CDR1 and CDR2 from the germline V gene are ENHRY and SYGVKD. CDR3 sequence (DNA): TGTGCCATCAGTGAGTTAGTAACAGGGGATCGCGGCTACACCTTC. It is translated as CAISELVTGDRGYTF.

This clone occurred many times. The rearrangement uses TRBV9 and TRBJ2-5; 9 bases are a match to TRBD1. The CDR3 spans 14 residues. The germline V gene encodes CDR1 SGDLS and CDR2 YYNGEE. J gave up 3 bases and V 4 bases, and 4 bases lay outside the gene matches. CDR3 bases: TGTGCCAGCAGCCCCGGGACAGGGAAAGAGACCCAGTACTTC. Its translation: CASSPGTGKETQYF.

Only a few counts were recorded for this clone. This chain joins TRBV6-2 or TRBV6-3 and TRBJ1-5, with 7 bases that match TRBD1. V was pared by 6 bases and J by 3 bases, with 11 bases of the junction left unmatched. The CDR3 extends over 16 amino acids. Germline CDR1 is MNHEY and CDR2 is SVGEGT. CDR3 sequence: CASSPGQGVLNQPQHF. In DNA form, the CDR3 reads TGTGCCAGCAGCCCGGGGCAGGGGGTTCTCAATCAGCCCCAGCATTTT.

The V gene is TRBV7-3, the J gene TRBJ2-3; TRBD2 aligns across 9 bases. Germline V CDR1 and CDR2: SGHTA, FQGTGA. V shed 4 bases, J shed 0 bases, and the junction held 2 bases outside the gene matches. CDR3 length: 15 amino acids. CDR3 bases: TGTGCCAGCAGCTCGGGACTAGCTAGCACAGATACGCAGTATTTT. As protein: CASSSGLASTDTQYF.

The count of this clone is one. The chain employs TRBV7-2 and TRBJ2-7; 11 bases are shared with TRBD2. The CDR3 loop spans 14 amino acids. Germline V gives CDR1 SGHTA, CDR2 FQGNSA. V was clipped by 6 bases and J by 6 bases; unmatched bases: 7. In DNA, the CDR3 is TGTGCCAGCAGATCAACCGGGACTAGCGGCGAGCAGTACTTC. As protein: CASRSTGTSGEQYF.